This T cell receptor beta chain was identified during a study of blood T cell repertoires in COVID-19. In the original workflow: Quantification of nucleated cells was approximated via reference gene primer amplification. TCRdb keeps only in-frame clones here, not all; method: immunoSEQ multiplex PCR. V, J and clone size are those of that table, while D and trimming were read from the DNA. The profile shows some 330,000 clones, under 85% of them singletons. Categorization into cohorts depended on clinical history that participants reported. This clonotype was obtained from a woman in her 50s who had recovered from COVID-19. Sample: PBMCs or T cells enriched from blood (not recorded which).

CDR3 sequence: CASTIGGAGSGELFF. The CDR3 DNA sequence: TGTGCCAGCACGATCGGGGGGGCCGGTAGCGGGGAGCTGTTTTTT. This chain links TRBV2 with TRBJ2-2; 8 positions agree with TRBD2. Unmatched junction bases numbered 11, after V lost 7 bases and J lost 7 bases. The CDR3 covers 15 residues. CDR1 and CDR2 from the germline V gene are SNHLY and FYNNEI.